Following are 4 T cell receptor beta chains from one sample sequenced in a study of cytomegalovirus exposure and HLA in healthy donors. The PCR made use of 60 Vbeta and 13 Jbeta primers. Here immunoSEQ multiplex PCR was the method, and the copy in TCRdb shows in-frame clones only, minus some. This table has roughly 150,000 clones, about 80% appearing once. Sample: PBMCs. The receptors were gathered from a man aged 35 to 55 in good health and CMV-seronegative.

The table lists this clone with a few counts. CDR3 sequence reads: CASRFGAYTEAFF. The CDR3 nucleotides are TGCGCCAGCAGGTTTGGAGCGTACACTGAAGCTTTCTTT. This sequence joins TRBV5-1 and TRBJ1-1; D remains unclear. Deletions cut 5 bases from V and 3 bases from J, with 11 bases between. The germline CDR1 and CDR2 sequences are SGHRS and YFSETQ. CDR3 length: 13 residues.

This clone occurred once. The rearrangement uses TRBV28 and TRBJ2-5; the D gene is possibly TRBD2 (6 bases). The V gene's germline CDR1 is MDHEN and CDR2 SYDVKM. The CDR3 contains 16 residues. Trimming took 1 base from V and 3 from J, leaving 15 bases between them. The CDR3 loop reads CASSLLGGGDEETQYF. CDR3 nucleotide sequence: TGTGCCAGCAGTTTATTGGGAGGCGGGGACGAAGAGACCCAGTACTTC.

This clone was observed a few times. The chain links TRBV15 to TRBJ1-3; 7 nucleotides match TRBD1. The V and J ends lost 5 bases and 3 bases, in that order; junction bases with no gene match: 4. This CDR3 region has 14 residues. Germline CDR1 LNHNV, CDR2 YYDKDF (reference sequence). CDR3 amino acids: CATSFGQVGNTIYF. For the CDR3, the DNA is TGTGCCACCAGCTTTGGACAGGTTGGAAACACCATATATTTT.

The chain joins TRBV5-5 to TRBJ1-2; D perhaps matches TRBD1 (6 bases). Looked up from germline, CDR1 is SGHKS and CDR2 is YYEKEE (reference sequence). The CDR3 totals 16 residues. Trimming removed 4 bases from V and 0 bases from J, with 16 bases in between. The CDR3 loop is CASSAQTGQANYGYTF. In DNA, the CDR3 is TGTGCCAGCAGCGCCCAGACAGGCCAAGCTAACTATGGCTACACCTTC.